The clone carrying this TCR beta chain was observed at least ten times. The antigen is unknown. Library preparation for TCR beta used quantitative 5'-RACE with molecular barcodes. TCRdb reprocessed the 5' RACE reads via MiXCR and lists one record per CDR3 protein. The sample has about 230,000 distinct CDR3 sequences; under 8.5% are singletons. This specimen comes from a study of CD8 T cells in ankylosing spondylitis. Regarding the study as a whole: Within ankylosing spondylitis blood, a TCR beta motif made up of under 10 highly homologous variants appeared to be characteristic. A subset of motif variants has previously been described in the synovial fluid and blood of reactive arthritis. Significantly higher representation of disease-linked clones was reported for matched ankylosing spondylitis synovial fluid.

The CDR3 covers 15 residues. The germline V gene has CDR1 MDHEN and CDR2 SYDVKM. V was cut by 6 bases and J by 2 bases, with 16 bases left in between. This chain connects TRBV28 to TRBJ1-1; D not certain. The clonotype comes from a female donor with ankylosing spondylitis or in good health (not recorded which). The source material was blood, either unsorted or a sorted T cell fraction (not recorded which). The CDR3 region is CASRLWGSGNTEAFF. The CDR3 nucleotides read TGTGCCAGCAGGTTGTGGGGTTCTGGCAACACTGAAGCTTTCTTT.